The present entry profiles one TCR beta chain with its context. No antigen is known for it. The junction differs from germline at one of its ends, possibly a read error. The source material, 20-30 mg of unsorted bulk tissue, was used to co-extract RNA and DNA. Separate regions, five per tumor, were sampled. Tumor samples were assessed, and every one had over 85% viable tumor cells. The data were taken from a study of tumor-infiltrating lymphocytes in primary liver carcinoma. A constant-region primer served to make TCR beta cDNA from approximately 490 ng total RNA. Generation of the TCR beta libraries relied on three nested multiplex PCR rounds using slightly modified ARM-PCR. Rounds one and two of PCR, each of 10 cycles, were primed with TRBV1-TRBV30 forward primers and a C-beta reverse primer. TCRdb fed the multiplex PCR reads into MiXCR, producing one record per CDR3 protein. The repertoire has 45,000 to 55,000 distinct CDR3 sequences, 60% to 75% of them found once; the top ten carry roughly 24%.

Regarding the study as a whole: Compared with tumor region pairs, tumor-adjacent and tumor-blood pairs overlapped less. Significantly larger top-250-clone fractions were found in tumors than in blood (p = 0.039).

This CDR3 contains 19 residues. The V gene's germline CDR1 is MGHRA and CDR2 YSYEKL. The sequence came from a man aged 35-49 years with primary liver carcinoma and hepatitis B virus infection. Sequences were obtained from liver tumor tissue from sampling region 2. The sample's subset: tumor region T2, inferior pole. The V gene is TRBV4-1, the J gene TRBJ1-3, with D possibly matching TRBD1 (6 bases). This CDR3 is CASSQAVGGTLRSGNTIYF. Written as DNA, the CDR3 is TGCGCGAGCAGCCAGGCCGTAGGGGGAACGCTACGGTCTGGAAACACCATATATTTT.